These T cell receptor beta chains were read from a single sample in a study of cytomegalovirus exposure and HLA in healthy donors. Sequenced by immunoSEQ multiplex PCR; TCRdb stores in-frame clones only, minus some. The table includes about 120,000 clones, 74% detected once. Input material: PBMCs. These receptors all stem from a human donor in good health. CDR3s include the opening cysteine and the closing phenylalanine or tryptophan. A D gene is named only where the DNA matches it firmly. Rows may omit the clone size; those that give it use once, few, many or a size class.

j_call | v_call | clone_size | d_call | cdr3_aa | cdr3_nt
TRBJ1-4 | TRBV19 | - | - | CASSIETEINEKLFF | TGTGCCAGTAGTATAGAAACGGAGATTAATGAAAAACTGTTTTTT
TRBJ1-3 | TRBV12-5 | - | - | CASAQGAGNTIYF | TGTGCTAGTGCACAGGGAGCTGGAAACACCATATATTTT
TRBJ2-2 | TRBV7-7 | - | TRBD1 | CASSRGTGFTGELFF | TGTGCTAGCAGCCGTGGGACAGGCTTCACCGGGGAGCTGTTTTTT
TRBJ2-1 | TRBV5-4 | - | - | CASSPGLVTYNEQFF | TGTGCCAGCAGCCCGGGACTGGTGACTTACAATGAGCAGTTCTTC
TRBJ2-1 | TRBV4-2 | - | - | CASSQDSNSGNSYNEQFF | TGTGCCAGCAGCCAAGATTCGAATAGCGGAAACTCCTACAATGAGCAGTTCTTC
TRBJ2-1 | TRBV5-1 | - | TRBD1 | CASSLAGTEYNEQFF | TGCGCCAGCAGCTTGGCCGGGACAGAATACAATGAGCAGTTCTTC
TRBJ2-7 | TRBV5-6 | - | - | CASSFYSGLILREQYF | TGTGCCAGCAGTTTCTACTCGGGACTGATTCTCCGCGAGCAGTACTTC
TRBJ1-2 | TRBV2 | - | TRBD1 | CASSGGQGALGYTF | TGTGCCAGCAGTGGGGGACAGGGGGCGCTTGGCTACACCTTC
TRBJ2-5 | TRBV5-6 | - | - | CASSSPVGVREQYF | TGTGCCAGCAGCTCCCCCGTTGGGGTAAGGGAGCAGTACTTC
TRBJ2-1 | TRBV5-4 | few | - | CASSRSGPGLYNEQFF | TGTGCCAGCAGCCGGTCAGGACCGGGACTCTACAATGAGCAGTTCTTC
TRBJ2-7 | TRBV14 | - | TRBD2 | CASSQDLSGTSIHEQYF | TGTGCCAGCAGCCAAGATCTCAGCGGGACTAGCATCCACGAGCAGTACTTC
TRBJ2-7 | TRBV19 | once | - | CASSSASNYEQYF | TGTGCCAGTAGTAGCGCCTCCAACTACGAGCAGTACTTC
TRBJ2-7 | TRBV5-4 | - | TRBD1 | CASSKGQGIFGEQYF | TGTGCCAGCAGCAAGGGACAGGGAATTTTCGGTGAGCAGTACTTC
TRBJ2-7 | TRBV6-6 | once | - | CASSYSGTSGANEQYF | TGTGCCAGCAGTTACTCTGGAACTTCTGGGGCCAACGAGCAGTACTTC
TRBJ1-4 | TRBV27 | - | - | CASSLQRAAANEKLFF | TGTGCCAGCAGTTTGCAAAGGGCAGCGGCTAATGAAAAACTGTTTTTT
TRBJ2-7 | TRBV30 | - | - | CAWSAGTIEQYF | TGTGCCTGGAGTGCGGGAACGATCGAGCAGTACTTC
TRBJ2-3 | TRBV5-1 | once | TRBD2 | CASSPLMLGGSGTDTQYF | TGCGCCAGCAGCCCTCTGATGTTAGGCGGGAGTGGCACAGATACGCAGTATTTT
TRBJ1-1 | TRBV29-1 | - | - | CSVDAGDRKAFF | TGCAGCGTTGATGCAGGGGATCGGAAAGCTTTCTTT
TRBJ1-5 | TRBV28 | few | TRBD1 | CASRYRRGPVVQPQHF | TGTGCCAGCAGGTACCGGAGGGGGCCGGTCGTTCAGCCCCAGCATTTT
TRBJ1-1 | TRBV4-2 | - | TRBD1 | CASSPQGARNTEAFF | TGTGCCAGCAGCCCCCAGGGGGCGCGGAACACTGAAGCTTTCTTT
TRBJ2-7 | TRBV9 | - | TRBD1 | CASSNRDRGYEQYF | TGTGCCAGCAGCAACCGGGACAGGGGTTACGAGCAGTACTTC
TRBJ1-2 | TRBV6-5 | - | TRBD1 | CASSRQGARGYTF | TGTGCCAGCAGTCGACAGGGGGCGCGGGGCTACACCTTC
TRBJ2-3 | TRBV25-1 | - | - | CASSDPSGVTDTQYF | TGTGCCAGCAGCGATCCCTCCGGGGTCACAGATACGCAGTATTTT
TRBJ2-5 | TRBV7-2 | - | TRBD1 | CASSSRQGWTQYF | TGTGCCAGCAGCTCGCGACAGGGATGGACCCAGTACTTC
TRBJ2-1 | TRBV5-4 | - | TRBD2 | CASSLAGLAGAFYNEQFF | TGTGCCAGCAGCTTGGCGGGACTAGCGGGGGCCTTCTACAATGAGCAGTTCTTC
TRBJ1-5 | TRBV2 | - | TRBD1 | CASSEDRTSNQPQHF | TGTGCCAGCAGTGAGGACAGGACTAGCAATCAGCCCCAGCATTTT
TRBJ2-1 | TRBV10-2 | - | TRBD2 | CATAVGGAIDEQFF | TGCGCCACCGCGGTCGGGGGGGCCATAGATGAGCAGTTCTTC
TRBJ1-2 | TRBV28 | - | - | CASSLPSLGYTF | TGTGCCAGCAGTCTACCATCTTTGGGCTACACCTTC
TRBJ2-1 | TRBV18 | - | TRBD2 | CASSPGLALNEQFF | TGTGCCAGCTCACCGGGACTAGCCCTCAATGAGCAGTTCTTC
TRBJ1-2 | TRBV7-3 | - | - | CASSPRAGMGYTF | TGTGCCAGCAGCCCCCGGGCAGGGATGGGCTACACCTTC
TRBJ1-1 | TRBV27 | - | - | CASSQRGVEAFF | TGTGCCAGCAGTCAACGTGGAGTTGAAGCTTTCTTT
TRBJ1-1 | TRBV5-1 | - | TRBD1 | CASSFGTGGLNTEAFF | TGCGCCAGCAGCTTTGGTACAGGGGGCCTGAACACTGAAGCTTTCTTT
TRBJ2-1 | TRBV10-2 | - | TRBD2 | CASSALAGGTEQFF | TGCGCCAGCAGCGCACTAGCGGGAGGTACTGAGCAGTTCTTC